This passage covers 17 T cell receptor beta chains from one sample sequenced in a study of T-cell reconstitution after alpha-beta-depleted transplantation in children. Unique molecular identifiers were built into the TCRbeta library. MiXCR, applied by TCRdb to the PCR reads, yields one record per CDR3 protein. The sample has fewer than 400,000 distinct CDR3 sequences, approximately 23% seen once. Sequenced material: PBMCs, mostly from graft donor cells, taken 180 days after TCRalphabeta/CD19-depleted stem cell transplant. All receptors come from a male patient younger than 18 who had a stem cell transplant for acute lymphoblastic leukemia, so the T cells may come from the graft donor.

This chain links TRBV7-9 with TRBJ1-5; TRBD1 is a possible D gene (6 bases). The CDR3 is 16 residues long. The germline V and J ends were trimmed by 5 bases and 5 bases, with 19 bases remaining between them. Per germline, CDR1 SEHNR and CDR2 FQNEAQ (reference sequence). Written as DNA, the CDR3 is TGTGCCAGCAGCCCTGGGGCCACAGGGATCGATCAGCCCCAGCATTTT. It specifies CASSPGATGIDQPQHF.

V is TRBV12-3 or TRBV12-4 and J is TRBJ2-7; tentatively, D is TRBD2 (5 bases). V gave up 6 bases and J gave up 2 bases, with 14 bases separating them. CDR3 length: 14 residues. DNA of the CDR3: TGTGCCAGCAGCGTAGCGAGCGGACCCTACGAGCAGTACTTC. Amino acids: CASSVASGPYEQYF.

The chain uses TRBV7-9 and TRBJ2-1; TRBD2 aligns across 8 bases. V lost 3 bases and J lost 5; bases outside the gene matches: 9. There are 16 residues in the CDR3. Germline V gene lookup returns CDR1 SEHNR and CDR2 FQNEAQ (reference sequence). The CDR3 loop reads CASSFPAGEPHNEQFF. CDR3 bases: TGTGCCAGCAGCTTTCCAGCGGGAGAACCCCACAATGAGCAGTTCTTC.

The rearrangement joins TRBV28 to TRBJ2-2; D is unresolved. This CDR3 region has 14 residues. The germline V and J ends were trimmed by 5 bases and 3 bases, with 10 bases remaining between them. Germline CDR1 MDHEN, CDR2 SYDVKM. CDR3 sequence reads: CASSTDGDTGELFF. The CDR3 nucleotides are TGTGCCAGCAGTACAGATGGAGACACCGGGGAGCTGTTTTTT.

V gene TRBV10-3 combines with J gene TRBJ2-2, with a weak D call TRBD2 (5 bases). The CDR3 covers 17 residues. Trimming took off 4 bases at V and 5 bases at J, with 20 bases between the two ends. CDR1 is ENHRY and CDR2 is SYGVKD in the germline V gene. Here the CDR3 reads CAISAQDFLKPTGELFF. The CDR3 DNA follows: TGTGCCATCAGTGCTCAGGACTTCCTAAAGCCTACCGGGGAGCTGTTTTTT.

This chain joins TRBV20-1 and TRBJ2-2, with D unresolved. CDR3 size: 14 residues. Germline CDR1 reads DFQATT; CDR2 reads SNEGSKA (reference sequence). V was trimmed by 3 bases and J by 3 bases, leaving 11 bases between them. As DNA, the CDR3 is TGCAGTGCTAGCCTACCGTCCTACACCGGGGAGCTGTTTTTT. Translation gives CSASLPSYTGELFF.

The gene calls are TRBV19 and TRBJ1-1; D may be TRBD1 (5 bases). The CDR3 totals 14 residues. The V and J ends lost 6 bases and 1 base respectively, with 12 bases between them. Per the germline V gene, CDR1 is LNHDA and CDR2 is SQIVND (reference sequence). In nucleotides, the CDR3 is TGTGCCAGTAGACCCTCAGGGAGGAACACTGAAGCTTTCTTT. Encoded protein: CASRPSGRNTEAFF.

V usage is TRBV20-1 and J usage is TRBJ2-5, with 11 nucleotides matching TRBD2. The germline V gene encodes CDR1 DFQATT and CDR2 SNEGSKA (reference sequence). V was pared by 1 base and J by 5 bases, with 9 bases of the junction left unmatched. CDR3 length equals 16 residues. The CDR3 region has the DNA TGCAGTGCTAGAGTAGATAGCGGGAGGGCCGCGGAGACCCAGTACTTC. This translates into CSARVDSGRAAETQYF.

The table lists this clonotype with a few counts. J is TRBJ2-3 and V is TRBV29-1, with 7 bases matching TRBD1. This CDR3 spans 15 amino acids. V trimming: 4 bases; J trimming: 2 bases; junction bases outside the gene matches: 9. From germline, CDR1 is SQVTM and CDR2 ANQGSEA. The CDR3 reads CSVGLGQIITDTQYF. CDR3 in DNA: TGCAGCGTTGGTCTGGGACAGATTATCACAGATACGCAGTATTTT.

This clonotype has a handful of counts. The chain couples TRBV20-1 to TRBJ2-3, with 10 bases that match TRBD2. The V gene's germline CDR1 is DFQATT and CDR2 SNEGSKA (reference sequence). CDR3 size: 14 residues. J was trimmed by 9 bases and V by 5 bases; bases with no gene match: 11. The CDR3: CSASASGSLVTQYF. The CDR3 DNA reads as TGCAGTGCTTCCGCTAGCGGGAGTTTAGTAACGCAGTATTTT.

This clonotype was seen a few times. The chain employs TRBV7-3 and TRBJ2-1, with 8 bases that match TRBD2. Trimming took 5 bases from V and 4 from J; bases not matched to a gene: 16. The germline CDR1 and CDR2 sequences are SGHTA and FQGTGA. This CDR3 is 18 amino acids long. This CDR3 is CASSPKTLGLAIYNEQFF. The DNA for the CDR3 is TGTGCCAGCAGCCCAAAGACCCTAGGACTAGCTATTTACAATGAGCAGTTCTTC.

This clonotype was counted only a few times. This rearrangement joins TRBV18 to TRBJ2-3; 9 bases fit TRBD1. The CDR3 is 14 amino acids. Per germline, CDR1 KGHSH and CDR2 LQKENI. V was pared by 3 bases and J by 8 bases, with 6 bases of the junction left unmatched. This CDR3 reads CASSPLDRGATQYF. As DNA, the CDR3 is TGTGCCAGCTCACCCCTGGACAGGGGAGCTACGCAGTATTTT. Together with reference TRBV18 and TRBJ2-3, the CDR3 gives the full variable domain: NAGVMQNPRHLVRRRGQEARLRCSPMKGHSHVYWYRQLPEEGLKFMVYLQKENIIDESGMPKERFSAEFPKEGPSILRIQQVVRGDSAAYFCASSPLDRGATQYFGPGTRLTVL.

Only one count was recorded for this clonotype. This chain uses TRBV21-1 with TRBJ2-1; TRBD1 is the table's D call and was not checked against the DNA. TRBV21-1 is designated a pseudogene. The CDR3 extends over 18 amino acids. The CDR3 DNA reads as TGTGCCAGCAGCAAAAGGGGTCTGGGCTTTAATTACTACAATGAGCAGTTCTTC. Amino acid sequence: CASSKRGLGFNYYNEQFF.

V usage is TRBV20-1 and J usage is TRBJ2-5; 8 bases match TRBD2. This CDR3 is built from 14 residues. V was clipped by 7 bases and J by 1 base; unmatched bases: 8. The germline gives CDR1 DFQATT, CDR2 SNEGSKA (reference sequence). The CDR3 region is CSELGSGVQETQYF. For the CDR3, the DNA is TGCAGTGAGCTCGGTAGCGGGGTCCAAGAGACCCAGTACTTC.

This chain connects TRBV29-1 to TRBJ2-1; 9 bases are a match to TRBD2. Germline-derived CDR1 and CDR2 are SQVTM and ANQGSEA. Germline trimming cut 7 bases from V and 9 bases from J; bases unmatched to any gene: 13. The CDR3 runs 14 residues. CDR3 nucleotide sequence: TGCAGCGCCCCCGGGACTAGCTTAGGGAGTGAGCAGTTCTTC. Encoded protein: CSAPGTSLGSEQFF.

J is TRBJ1-2 and V is TRBV6-1; TRBD1 might be the D (5 bases). Germline V CDR1 and CDR2: MNHNS, SASEGT. V gave up 9 bases and J gave up 4 bases, with 15 bases separating them. This CDR3 has 13 amino acids. CDR3 coding DNA: TGTGCCAGTTGCCGGGACGGCCCCTATGGCTACACCTTC. Translation: CASCRDGPYGYTF.

This clonotype showed up just a few times. The V gene is TRBV5-1, the J gene TRBJ2-7; 15 nucleotides align to TRBD2. The CDR3 runs 18 residues. V lost 4 bases to trimming and J lost 1 base; unmatched junction nucleotides: 9. Germline CDR1 reads SGHRS; CDR2 reads YFSETQ. CDR3 region: CASSPLPGLAGGSYEQYF. CDR3 DNA: TGCGCCAGCAGCCCACTCCCGGGACTAGCGGGGGGTTCCTACGAGCAGTACTTC.